This entry is about one T cell receptor (beta chain). Methods used by the authors: Amplification of reference gene primers provided the estimated nucleated cell counts. Clones were read by immunoSEQ multiplex PCR, and TCRdb kept only the in-frame ones, dropping some. V and J calls plus clone size are reproduced from that table; the DNA served to infer D and trimming. The sample includes over 350,000 clones, nearly 90% of them seen just once. This entry belongs to a study of blood T cell repertoires in COVID-19. Study in general: Researchers got acute and convalescent COVID-19 samples from the United States, Italy and Spain.

Clinical history reported by participants formed the basis on which cohorts were assigned. From germline, CDR1 is SGHKS and CDR2 YYEKEE (reference sequence). The CDR3 loop spans 16 amino acids. Trimming took off 4 bases at V and 2 bases at J, with 16 bases between the two ends. The origin of this receptor is a woman aged 18-29 years with acute COVID-19. The sequenced sample consisted of PBMCs or T cells enriched from blood (not recorded which). This sequence joins TRBV5-5 and TRBJ1-5; D gene unclear. CDR3 loop: CASSARVGSGNQPQHF. The CDR3 coding sequence is TGTGCCAGCAGCGCCCGGGTAGGGAGTGGCAATCAGCCCCAGCATTTT.